The next 4 T cell receptor beta chains were all read from a single sample in a study of spatial heterogeneity in lung cancer. Documented time point: sample taken at primary tumor resection. TCRdb re-analysed the 5' RACE reads in MiXCR, keeping a single row per CDR3 protein. Of about 6,800 distinct CDR3 sequences detected, about 14% appear once; the ten largest clones hold around 10%. Regarding the study as a whole: Intratumoral expanded alpha and beta TCR counts were found to track tumor mutation counts.

Antigens for these TCRs are unknown. Sequenced material: lung tumor tissue, taken at surgery. These receptors came from a female donor with early-stage non-small cell lung cancer.

This clonotype is judged medium-sized (0.01 to 0.1%). With the library built for alpha chains, this beta chain is off target and its frequency is not meaningful. In DNA, the CDR3 is TGTGCCAGCAGTGCCGTGAGGGGTGTGGATGAAAAACTGTTTTTT. This translates into CASSAVRGVDEKLFF. The J gene is TRBJ1-4, the V gene TRBV28; D possibly corresponds to TRBD1 (5 bases). The V gene's germline CDR1 is MDHEN and CDR2 SYDVKM. The CDR3 runs 15 residues. V lost 5 bases and J 6 bases, leaving 16 bases between the germline ends.

This clonotype has at least ten counts. Since it is a stray read in a library aimed at alpha chains, this beta chain has a size that is not meaningful. The chain has TRBV20-1 and TRBJ2-3, with D perhaps matching TRBD2 (5 bases). V lost 5 bases and J lost 2, with 17 bases in between. Germline values: CDR1 DFQATT, CDR2 SNEGSKA (reference sequence). This CDR3 is built from 15 residues. The CDR3 nucleotides read TGCAGTGCTGACTCTACTGGACTCGACACAGATACGCAGTATTTT. This gives the protein CSADSTGLDTDTQYF.

This clonotype was seen many times. The library was designed around alpha chains, so this beta chain is a stray read whose abundance carries little weight. The rearrangement links TRBV9 to TRBJ2-5, with D possibly matching TRBD2 (6 bases). The CDR3 is 15 amino acids. V was cut by 4 bases and J by 2 bases, with 15 bases left in between. Germline assignment: CDR1 SGDLS and CDR2 YYNGEE. The CDR3 sequence: CASSSRGTYQETQYF. In DNA form, the CDR3 reads TGTGCCAGCAGCTCCCGGGGGACGTATCAAGAGACCCAGTACTTC.

In its sample, this clonotype was seen many times. This beta chain appears as a stray read in a library generated for alpha chains; its size is not informative. J is TRBJ1-4 and V is TRBV10-3, with D perhaps TRBD1 (5 bases). This CDR3 has 15 residues. Trimming took 10 bases from V and 8 from J, leaving 23 bases between them. Germline V gene sequence: CDR1 ENHRY, CDR2 SYGVKD. The CDR3: CATSRVGAEEEKLFF. Here the CDR3 DNA reads TGTGCCACCTCCCGCGTAGGGGCGGAAGAAGAAAAACTGTTTTTT.